This TCR beta chain was found in a study of T cell changes during pregnancy in multiple sclerosis. The CDR3 is 14 amino acids. CDR1 is KGHSH, CDR2 LQKENI, per germline. Trimming left V 3 bases short and J 0 bases short, with 8 bases between. Produced via immunoSEQ multiplex PCR; TCRdb's table is partial and in-frame only. The repertoire consists of roughly 84,000 clones, with 93% occurring once and the leading ten covering about 1.3%. The sequence came from a female donor in good health, enrolled as a control in a pregnancy study. The chain links TRBV18 to TRBJ1-1; tentatively, D is TRBD1 (6 bases). Material: peripheral blood, obtained in the third trimester of pregnancy. CDR3 protein: CASSPRGMNTEAFF. The CDR3 nucleotides are TGTGCCAGCTCACCCAGGGGCATGAACACTGAAGCTTTCTTT.